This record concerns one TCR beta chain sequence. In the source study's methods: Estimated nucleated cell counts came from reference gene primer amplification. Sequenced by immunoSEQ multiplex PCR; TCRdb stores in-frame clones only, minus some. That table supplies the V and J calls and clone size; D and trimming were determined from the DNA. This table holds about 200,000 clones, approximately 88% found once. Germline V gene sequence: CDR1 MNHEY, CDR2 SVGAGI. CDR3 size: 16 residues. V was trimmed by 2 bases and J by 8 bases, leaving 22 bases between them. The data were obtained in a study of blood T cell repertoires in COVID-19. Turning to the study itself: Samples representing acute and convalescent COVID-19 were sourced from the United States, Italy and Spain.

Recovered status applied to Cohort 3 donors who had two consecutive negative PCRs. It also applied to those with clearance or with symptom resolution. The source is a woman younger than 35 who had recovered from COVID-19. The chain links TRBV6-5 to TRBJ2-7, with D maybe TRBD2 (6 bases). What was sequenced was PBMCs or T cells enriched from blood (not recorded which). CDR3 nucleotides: TGTGCCAGCAGTTACACAGGACTAACTACTAAAGGCCAGCAGTACTTC. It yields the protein CASSYTGLTTKGQQYF.